This record covers a single TCR beta chain. Its antigen is not identified. This record belongs to a study of cytomegalovirus exposure and HLA in healthy donors. Study information: From donors who were HLA-typed, an early data release held 80 million to 95 million unique TCRs.

PCR was performed using 60 Vbeta and 13 Jbeta primers. Profiled with immunoSEQ multiplex PCR; TCRdb holds only in-frame clones, not every one. The sample carries under 200,000 clones, 70% to 80% recorded once. In nominal health when sampled, donors likely had unrecorded immune exposures nonetheless. Study-wide findings and caveats: Immune exposure data for these donors was limited to CMV serostatus. Associated with cytomegalovirus, according to the listing, were some 150 TCR beta chains.

The receptor's source is a woman in her thirties in good health and CMV-seropositive. The sequencing sample was made of PBMCs.

The CDR3 nucleotides are TGTGCCAGCAGTTTACCAGGACAGGGAATCATGGCGTATAATTCACCCCTCCACTTT. This codes for CASSLPGQGIMAYNSPLHF. The rearrangement uses TRBV28 and TRBJ1-6; 8 bases map to TRBD1. CDR1 is MDHEN and CDR2 is SYDVKM in the germline V gene. Germline trimming cut 2 bases from V and 4 bases from J; bases unmatched to any gene: 13. CDR3 size: 19 residues.